This T cell receptor beta chain was retrieved from a study of blood T cell repertoires in COVID-19. For the study at large: Researchers got acute and convalescent COVID-19 samples from the United States, Italy and Spain. The cDNA or gDNA used as material had been derived from T cells, B-cell-depleted T cells, or PBMCs.

J gave up 9 bases and V 6 bases, and 4 bases lay outside the gene matches. Germline V gene data show CDR1 as SNHLY and CDR2 as FYNNEI. CDR3 size: 13 residues. Here immunoSEQ multiplex PCR was the method, and the copy in TCRdb shows in-frame clones only, minus some. The sample lists about 280,000 clones; 80% to 90% were seen once. The receptor's source is a woman aged 25 to 39 with active or convalescent COVID-19. The J gene is TRBJ1-6, the V gene TRBV2; 8 nucleotides line up with TRBD1. The specimen was peripheral blood. The DNA of the CDR3 is TGTGCCAGCAGGACAGGGGAGGGTTCACCCCTCCACTTT. It is translated as CASRTGEGSPLHF.